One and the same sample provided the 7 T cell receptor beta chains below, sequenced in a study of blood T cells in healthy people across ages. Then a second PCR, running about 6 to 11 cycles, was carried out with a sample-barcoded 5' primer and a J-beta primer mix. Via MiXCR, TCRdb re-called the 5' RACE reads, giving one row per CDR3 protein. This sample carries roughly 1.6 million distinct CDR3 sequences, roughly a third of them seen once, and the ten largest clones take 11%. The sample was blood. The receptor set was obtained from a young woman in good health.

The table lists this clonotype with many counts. This CDR3 is CASSQNRGVTDTQYF. CDR3 sequence (DNA): TGTGCCAGCAGCCAAAACCGGGGGGTCACAGATACGCAGTATTTT. The chain is built from TRBV3-1 and TRBJ2-3; 7 bases align to TRBD2. Unmatched junction bases numbered 4, after V lost 2 bases and J lost 2 bases. The CDR3 consists of 15 residues. CDR1 is LGHDT and CDR2 is YNNKEL in the germline V gene (reference sequence).

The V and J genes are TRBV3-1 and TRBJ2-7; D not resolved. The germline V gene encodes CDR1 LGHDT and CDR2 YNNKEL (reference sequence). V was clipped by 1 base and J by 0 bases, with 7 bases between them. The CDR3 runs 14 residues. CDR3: CASSQVGSSYEQYF. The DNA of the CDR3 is TGTGCCAGCAGCCAAGTTGGTTCCTCCTACGAGCAGTACTTC.

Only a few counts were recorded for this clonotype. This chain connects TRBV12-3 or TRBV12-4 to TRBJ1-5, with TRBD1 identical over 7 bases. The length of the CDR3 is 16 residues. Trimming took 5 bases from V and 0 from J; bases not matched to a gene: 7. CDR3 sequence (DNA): TGTGCCAGCAGTAATTACAGGGGAAATAGCAATCAGCCCCAGCATTTT. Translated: CASSNYRGNSNQPQHF.

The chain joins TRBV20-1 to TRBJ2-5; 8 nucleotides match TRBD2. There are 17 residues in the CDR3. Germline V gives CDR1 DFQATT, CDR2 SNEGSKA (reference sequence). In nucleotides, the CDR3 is TGCAGCGCACAAGACAGCTTGGGGACTAGTGTGAGGGAGACCCAGTACTTC. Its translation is CSAQDSLGTSVRETQYF.

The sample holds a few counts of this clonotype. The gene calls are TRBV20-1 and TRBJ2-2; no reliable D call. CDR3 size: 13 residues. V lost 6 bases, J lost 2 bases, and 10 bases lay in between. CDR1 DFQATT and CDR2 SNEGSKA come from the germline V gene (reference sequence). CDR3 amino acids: CSAQPENTGELFF. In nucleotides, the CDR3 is TGCAGTGCCCAGCCAGAAAACACCGGGGAGCTGTTTTTT.

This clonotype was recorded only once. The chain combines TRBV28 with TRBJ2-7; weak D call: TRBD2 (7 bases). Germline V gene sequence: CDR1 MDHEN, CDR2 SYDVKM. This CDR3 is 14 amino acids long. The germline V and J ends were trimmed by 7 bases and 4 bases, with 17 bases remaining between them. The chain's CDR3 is CASIGGGARYEQYF. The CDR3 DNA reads TGTGCCAGCATCGGAGGGGGGGCCCGGTACGAGCAGTACTTC.

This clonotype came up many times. The CDR3 sequence is CSAWAQGHEQYF. The CDR3 DNA is TGCAGCGCCTGGGCCCAAGGCCACGAGCAGTACTTC. This chain uses TRBV29-1 with TRBJ2-7; no clear D gene. V lost 7 bases, J lost 5 bases, and 15 bases lay in between. Germline V gene lookup returns CDR1 SQVTM and CDR2 ANQGSEA. CDR3 size: 12 residues.